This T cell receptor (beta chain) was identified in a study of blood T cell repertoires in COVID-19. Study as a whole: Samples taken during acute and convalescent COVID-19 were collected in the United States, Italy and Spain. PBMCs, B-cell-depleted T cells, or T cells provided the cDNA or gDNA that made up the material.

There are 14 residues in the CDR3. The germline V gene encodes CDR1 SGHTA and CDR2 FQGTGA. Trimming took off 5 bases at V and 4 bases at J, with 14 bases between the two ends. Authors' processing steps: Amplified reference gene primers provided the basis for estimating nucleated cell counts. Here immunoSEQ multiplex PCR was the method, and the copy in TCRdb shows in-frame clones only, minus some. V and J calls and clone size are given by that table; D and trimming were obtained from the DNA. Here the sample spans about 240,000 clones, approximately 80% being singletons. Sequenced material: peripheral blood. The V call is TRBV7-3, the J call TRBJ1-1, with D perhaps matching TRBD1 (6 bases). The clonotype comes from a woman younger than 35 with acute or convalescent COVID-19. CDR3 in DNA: TGTGCCAGCAGCACATTAGGGGGTGGCACTGAAGCTTTCTTT. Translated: CASSTLGGGTEAFF.